The clone carrying this T cell receptor beta chain was found many times. Its antigen is unidentified. This record comes from a study of T cells in Graves' hyperthyroidism and ophthalmopathy. Study at large: Pretreatment peripheral blood was obtained at initial diagnosis.

The study's findings and limits: Most expanded thyroid clonotypes above 0.001 recurred in blood.

Trimming cost V 0 bases and J 10 bases; bases outside gene matches: 9. The CDR3 length is 15 residues. CDR1 is GTSNPN, CDR2 SVGIG, per germline (reference sequence). From 8.5 to 10 ml of fresh peripheral blood, PBMCs were isolated. Amplified regions were TCR beta CDR3 sequences from RNA transcripts. HTBI primers drove first-round RT-PCR of the TCR CDR3. In TCRdb, the multiplex PCR reads were re-called with MiXCR into one record per CDR3 protein. Of fewer than 250,000 distinct CDR3 sequences in the sample, roughly a sixth were seen once. This sequence was found in a middle-aged man with Graves' hyperthyroidism. Source material: blood. The chain joins TRBV30 to TRBJ2-1; TRBD2 matches 10 bases. The CDR3 DNA sequence: TGTGCCTGGAGTGTAGGGCTAGCGGGAGTGGAGGAGCAGTTCTTC. Amino acids: CAWSVGLAGVEEQFF.